Reported below is one T cell receptor (beta chain). It has no known antigen specificity. A read error may account for a junction end that differs from germline. Using the deep immunoSEQ assay, TCR CDR3 regions were amplified from genomic DNA by multiplex PCR. Extracted genomic DNA from each cell subset was distributed evenly across all wells of several immunoSEQ 96-well plates, and each plate was treated as a replicate. For sorted subsets, 150 to 200 ng genomic DNA, equal to 30,000 to 35,000 T cell genomes, was loaded into each replicate PCR. Purified libraries were quantified with a Qubit 3.0 fluorometer, sized on a Bioanalyzer 2100, and re-quantified with the KAPA Library Quantification kit. Every immunoSEQ 96-well plate was sequenced on a separate single-read 150-cycle Illumina NextSeq 550 flow cell. Per the source publication's procedure: The immunoSEQ output contained only junctional sequences without quality scores, so filtering could not match that applied to full-length reads. Sequences were annotated with PyIR, a Python wrapper for IgBLAST v1.9, and V/J genes and CDR3 were assigned using IMGT germline references. Reads were filtered out if the reads had weak V/J assignments (E-value above 1e-6), no CDR3, stop codons, out-of-frame junctions, or ambiguous translated residues. V3J clonotypes were defined as sequences sharing an identical inferred V gene, J gene, and CDR3 amino acid sequence. To compute the percentage overlap between repertoires, the number of shared unique clonotypes was divided by the size of the smaller repertoire. Repertoire richness was assessed with RTK rarefaction, the Chao1 estimator, and Recon v2.1 estimates of unobserved clonotypes. Generation probabilities were computed with OLGA for all TCRbeta clonotypes obtained by the gDNA method from several donors. TCRdb limited this immuneACCESS table to in-frame rearrangements with V and J called. A share of clones is missing; checked studies link under half to unresolved V genes, and the rest is unexplained. That table gives V, J and clone size, and the DNA gave D and trimming. The sample table shows some 1 million clones, and around four fifths are seen once. Of the sample, 1.2% to 1.5% is held by the ten largest clones.

CDR1 and CDR2 are read off the germline V gene as SQVTM and ANQGSEA. The CDR3 spans 12 residues, from the cysteine through the phenylalanine. CDR3 DNA is the only sequence kept; it has 36 bases, read in frame from the first base. This sample stems from a study of shared clonotypes between healthy human individuals (dated by TCRdb to the early 2020s). The study in broad terms: Two women and a few men aged 18 to 49 years were included in the cohort. Per donor, three plates each were used for CD4 naive and CD4 memory, two for CD8 naive, and one for CD8 memory. The study deeply sequenced blood TCR repertoires of several healthy adults to estimate repertoire size and the extent of clonotype sharing between individuals. Libraries were prepared and TCR repertoires were sequenced by different laboratories using diverse techniques, in order to increase sequencing depth and limit assay-specific biases. Leukapheresis yielded between about 0.8 and 8.9 billion PBMCs per donor.

The paper as a whole reports these results and caveats: Roughly 5% of naive CD4, more than 3% of naive CD8, 2% to 2.5% of memory CD4, and more than 0.35% of memory CD8 clonotypes were shared across several donors. Only blood was sampled, and tissue TCR repertoires likely differ from those in blood. Compared with non-shared clonotypes, the clonotypes found in all four sorted-subset donors had higher generation probabilities. Based on pairwise subsampling, the degree of clonotype sharing among donors was expected to be affected by sequencing depth. The small number of donors limited the genetic and exposure-history diversity represented. Estimated clonotype richness was generally larger for naive than for memory subsets. Even with the large sequencing depth, rarefaction of the sorted-subset datasets indicated that sequencing was incomplete.

The donors were healthy, HIV-negative adults with no recently reported acute infections or vaccinations. All donors were Caucasian adults living in Nashville, Tennessee, USA. CD4+ T cells were enriched by magnetic negative selection; naive cells were then positively selected on CD45RA, and the negative fraction formed the memory subset. Blood was obtained by leukapheresis, after which PBMCs were separated by Ficoll-Histopaque density gradient centrifugation and cryopreserved in liquid nitrogen vapor phase. Analytical flow cytometry was used to check the purity and quantity of every magnetically sorted T cell population. From each sorted fraction, genomic DNA was isolated and quantified by UV absorbance on a Nanodrop 2000c.

Rearrangement joined TRBV29-1 to TRBJ2-4, with TRBD1 matching 9 junction bases. The TCR sequence derives from a man aged 18 to 35 in good health. What was sequenced was memory CD4+ T cells sorted from blood. Sample cell subset or site, as interpreted from the label and publication: CD45RA-negative fraction. For the CDR3, the sequence is CSVEDQNGTGWF. The DNA sequence reads TGCAGCGTTGAAGATCAAAACGGGACAGGGTGGTTC.